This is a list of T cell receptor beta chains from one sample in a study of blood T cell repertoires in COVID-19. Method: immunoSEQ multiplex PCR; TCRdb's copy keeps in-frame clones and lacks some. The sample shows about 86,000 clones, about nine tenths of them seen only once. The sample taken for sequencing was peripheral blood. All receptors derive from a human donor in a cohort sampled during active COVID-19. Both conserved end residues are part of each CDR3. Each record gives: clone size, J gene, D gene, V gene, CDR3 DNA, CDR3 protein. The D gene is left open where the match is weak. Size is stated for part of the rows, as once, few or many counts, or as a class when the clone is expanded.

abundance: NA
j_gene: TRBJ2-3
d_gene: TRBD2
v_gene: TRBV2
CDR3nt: TGTGCCAGCATGAATAGGACTAGCGGGAAATGGGCTACGCAGTATTTT
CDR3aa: CASMNRTSGKWATQYF

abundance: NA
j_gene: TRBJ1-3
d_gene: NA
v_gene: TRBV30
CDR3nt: TGTGCCTGGGCAGTACAGGGACCCGGAAACACCATATATTTT
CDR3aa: CAWAVQGPGNTIYF

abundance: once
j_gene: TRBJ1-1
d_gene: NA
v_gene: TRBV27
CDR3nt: TGTGCCAGCAGTTTTATTCAGGGGCGAAACACTGAAGCTTTCTTT
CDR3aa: CASSFIQGRNTEAFF

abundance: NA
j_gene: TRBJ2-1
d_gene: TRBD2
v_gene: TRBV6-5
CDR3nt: TGTGCCAGCAGTTTTGGGACTAGCGGGATAAATGAGCAGTTCTTC
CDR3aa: CASSFGTSGINEQFF

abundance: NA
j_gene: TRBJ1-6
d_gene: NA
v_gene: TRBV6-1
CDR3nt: TGTGCCAGCAGTGAAGACAGGGCTCGTAATTCACCCCTCCACTTT
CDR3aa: CASSEDRARNSPLHF

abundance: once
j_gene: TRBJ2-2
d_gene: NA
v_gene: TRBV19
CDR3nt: TGTGCCAGTAGTACAAGGAACTACCTGGGCACCGGGGAGCTGTTTTTT
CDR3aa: CASSTRNYLGTGELFF

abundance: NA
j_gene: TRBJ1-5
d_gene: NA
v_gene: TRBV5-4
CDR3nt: TGTGCCAGCAGCTTGGGCGAGAATCAGCCCCAGCATTTT
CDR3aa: CASSLGENQPQHF

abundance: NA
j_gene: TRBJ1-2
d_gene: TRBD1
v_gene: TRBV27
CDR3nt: TGTGCCAGCAGTCCCAAGACGGGACAGATCGTTAACTATGGCTACACCTTC
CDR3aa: CASSPKTGQIVNYGYTF

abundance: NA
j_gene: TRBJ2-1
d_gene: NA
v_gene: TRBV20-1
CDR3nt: TGCAGTGACAGGCGGTCGTATGAGCAGTTCTTC
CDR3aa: CSDRRSYEQFF

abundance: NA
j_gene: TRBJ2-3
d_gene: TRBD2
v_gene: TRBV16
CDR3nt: TGTGCCAGCAGCGGCCTTAGCGGGAGTACAGATACGCAGTATTTT
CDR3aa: CASSGLSGSTDTQYF

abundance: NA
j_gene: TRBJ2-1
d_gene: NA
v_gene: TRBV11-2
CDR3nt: TGTGCCAGCAGCACGCGGACTCGCTCCTACAATGAGCAGTTCTTC
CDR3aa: CASSTRTRSYNEQFF

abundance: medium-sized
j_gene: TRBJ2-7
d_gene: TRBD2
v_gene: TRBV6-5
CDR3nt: TGTGCCAGCAGTTCCGAGGCGGGAGGAAGCTACGAGCAGTACTTC
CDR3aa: CASSSEAGGSYEQYF

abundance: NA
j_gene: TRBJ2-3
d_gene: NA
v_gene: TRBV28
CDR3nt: TGTGCCAGCATTTCCTTAGCCGGGATCCCGAACGGAGATACGCAGTATTTT
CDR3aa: CASISLAGIPNGDTQYF

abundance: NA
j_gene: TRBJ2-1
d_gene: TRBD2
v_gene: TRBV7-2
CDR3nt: TGTGCCAGCAGCTCCTGGACTAGCGGGAAGGGTAGTGAGCAGTTCTTC
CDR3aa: CASSSWTSGKGSEQFF

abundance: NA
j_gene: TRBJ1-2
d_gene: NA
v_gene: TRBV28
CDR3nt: TGTGCCAGCGGGAGGAGGGGCTACACCTTC
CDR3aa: CASGRRGYTF

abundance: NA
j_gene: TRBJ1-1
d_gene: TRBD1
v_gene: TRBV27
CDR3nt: TGTGCCAGCAGCTTCGACAGGGACACTGAAGCTTTCTTT
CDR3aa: CASSFDRDTEAFF

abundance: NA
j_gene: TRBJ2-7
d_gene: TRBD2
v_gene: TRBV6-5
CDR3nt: TGTGCCAGCAGGGTTTTAGCGGGAGCGTACGAGCAGTACTTC
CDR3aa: CASRVLAGAYEQYF

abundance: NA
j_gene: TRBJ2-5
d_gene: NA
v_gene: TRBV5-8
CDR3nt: TGTGCCAGCAGCCCCGACGGGGGACAAGAGACCCAGTACTTC
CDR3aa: CASSPDGGQETQYF

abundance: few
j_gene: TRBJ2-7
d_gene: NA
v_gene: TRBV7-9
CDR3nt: TGTGCCAGCAGCCAAGCCGCCCGCGGAGGCGAGCAGTACTTC
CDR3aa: CASSQAARGGEQYF

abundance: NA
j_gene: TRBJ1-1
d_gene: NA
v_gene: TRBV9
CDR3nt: TGTGCCAGCAGCGCCGCGGGAGCTGAAGCTTTCTTT
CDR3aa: CASSAAGAEAFF

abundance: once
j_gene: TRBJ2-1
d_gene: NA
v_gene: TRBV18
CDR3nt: TGTGCCAGCTCACCACTCCCGACTAACAATGAGCAGTTCTTC
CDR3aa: CASSPLPTNNEQFF

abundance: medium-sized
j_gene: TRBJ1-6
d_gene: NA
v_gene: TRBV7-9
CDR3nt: TGTGCCAGCAGCTCAGGGGCTGGGAATTCACCCCTCCACTTT
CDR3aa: CASSSGAGNSPLHF

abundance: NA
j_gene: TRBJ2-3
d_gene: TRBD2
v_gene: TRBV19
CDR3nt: TGTGCCAGTAGTATGCTTAGCGGGAGGGGTACGCAGTATTTT
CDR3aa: CASSMLSGRGTQYF

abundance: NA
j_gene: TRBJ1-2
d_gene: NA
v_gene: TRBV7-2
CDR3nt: TGTGCCAGCAGCTTAGATAAGGGGCGGTTCTATGGCTACACCTTC
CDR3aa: CASSLDKGRFYGYTF

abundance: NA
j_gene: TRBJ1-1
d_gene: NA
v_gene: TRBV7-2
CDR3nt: TGTGCCAGCAGCTTAGGGGGACTGCTACAAAGGGCTTTCTTT
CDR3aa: CASSLGGLLQRAFF

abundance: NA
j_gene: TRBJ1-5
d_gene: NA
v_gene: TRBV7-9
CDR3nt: TGTGCCAGCAGCGCAACAGGGCAGGTTCAGCCCCAGCATTTT
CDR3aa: CASSATGQVQPQHF

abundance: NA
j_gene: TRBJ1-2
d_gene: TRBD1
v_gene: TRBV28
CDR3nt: TGTGCCAGCAGTAGACGGGACAGGGGCATTTATGGCTACACCTTC
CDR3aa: CASSRRDRGIYGYTF

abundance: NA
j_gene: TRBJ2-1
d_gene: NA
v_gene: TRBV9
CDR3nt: TGTGCCAGCAGCCCCGTAGTACTCCTCTCCGGTGAGCAGTTCTTC
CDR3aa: CASSPVVLLSGEQFF

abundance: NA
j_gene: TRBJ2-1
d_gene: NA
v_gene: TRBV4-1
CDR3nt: TGCGCCAGCAGCCAAGAAGGGCCAGGGAGGATAGGAGGTGAGCAGTTCTTC
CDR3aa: CASSQEGPGRIGGEQFF

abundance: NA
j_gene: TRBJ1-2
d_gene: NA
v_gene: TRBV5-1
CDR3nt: TGCGCCAGCAGCCTCTTCTTTACAGACGACGTCGCTAACTATGGCTACACCTTC
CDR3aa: CASSLFFTDDVANYGYTF

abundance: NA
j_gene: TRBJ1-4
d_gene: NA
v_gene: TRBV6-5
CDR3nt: TGTGCCAGCAGTTACTCCAGGGGAACTAATGAAAAACTGTTTTTT
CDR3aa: CASSYSRGTNEKLFF

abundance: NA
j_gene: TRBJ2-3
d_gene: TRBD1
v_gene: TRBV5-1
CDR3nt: TGCGCCAGCAGCCTAGACAGGGATGGAGATACGCAGTATTTT
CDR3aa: CASSLDRDGDTQYF

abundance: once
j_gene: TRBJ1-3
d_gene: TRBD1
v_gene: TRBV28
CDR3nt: TGTGCCAGCAGGATCTGGGGACAGGGGGATTCTGGAAACACCATATATTTT
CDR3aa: CASRIWGQGDSGNTIYF

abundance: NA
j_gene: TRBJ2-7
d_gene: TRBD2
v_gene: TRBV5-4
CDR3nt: TGTGCCAGCAGCTTGGCGGGACTAGCGGGAGAAAACGAGCAGTACTTC
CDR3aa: CASSLAGLAGENEQYF

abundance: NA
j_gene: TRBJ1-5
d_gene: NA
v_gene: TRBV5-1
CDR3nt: TGCGCCAGCAGCTTGGGGCCAAGTGGGGGCGCCAGCAATCAGCCCCAGCATTTT
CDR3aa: CASSLGPSGGASNQPQHF

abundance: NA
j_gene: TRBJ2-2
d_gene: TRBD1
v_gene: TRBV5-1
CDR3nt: TGCGCCAGCAGCGTAACGACAGGGTCCACCGGGGAGCTGTTTTTT
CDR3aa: CASSVTTGSTGELFF

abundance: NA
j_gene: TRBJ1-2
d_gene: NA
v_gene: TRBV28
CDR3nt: TGTGCCAGCAGGGGGGCAGAAGGGGCTGGCTACACCTTC
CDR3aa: CASRGAEGAGYTF

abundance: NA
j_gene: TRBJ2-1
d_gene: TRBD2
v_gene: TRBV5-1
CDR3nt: TGCGCCAGCAGCTTGGCCCTAGCGGCCTACAATGAGCAGTTCTTC
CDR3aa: CASSLALAAYNEQFF

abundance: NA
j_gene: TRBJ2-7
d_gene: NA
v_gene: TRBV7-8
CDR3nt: TGTGCCAGCAGCTTAAGGGGTAGTACCCCCGGCGAGCAGTACTTC
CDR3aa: CASSLRGSTPGEQYF

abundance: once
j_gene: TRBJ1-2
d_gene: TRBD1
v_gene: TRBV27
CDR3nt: TGTGCCAGCAGCCCGACAGGGGGAGGGGGCTACACCTTC
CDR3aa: CASSPTGGGGYTF

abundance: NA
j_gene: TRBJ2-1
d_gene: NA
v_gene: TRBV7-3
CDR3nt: TGTGCCAGCAGCTTCGGTGGGGAGTGGGGTGAGCAGTTCTTC
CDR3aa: CASSFGGEWGEQFF

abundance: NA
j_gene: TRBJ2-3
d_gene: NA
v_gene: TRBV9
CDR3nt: TGTGCCAGCAGCGTAGACTATACGCAGTATTTT
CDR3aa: CASSVDYTQYF

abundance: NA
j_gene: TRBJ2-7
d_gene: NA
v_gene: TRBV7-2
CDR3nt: TGTGCCAGCAGCTTAAGGGGGGGGCAGCTATACGAGCAGTACTTC
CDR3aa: CASSLRGGQLYEQYF

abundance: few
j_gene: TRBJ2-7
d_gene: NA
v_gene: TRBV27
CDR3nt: TGTGCCAGCAGCAACTTCTACGAGCAGTACTTC
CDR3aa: CASSNFYEQYF

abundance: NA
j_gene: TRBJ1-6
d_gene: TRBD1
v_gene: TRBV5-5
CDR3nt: TGTGCCAGCAGCTCGGGACAGGGTAATTCACCCCTCCACTTT
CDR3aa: CASSSGQGNSPLHF

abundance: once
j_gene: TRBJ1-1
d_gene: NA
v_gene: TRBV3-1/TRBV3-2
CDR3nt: TGTGCCAGCAACGCCGGGACACCGAACACTGAAGCTTTCTTT
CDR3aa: CASNAGTPNTEAFF